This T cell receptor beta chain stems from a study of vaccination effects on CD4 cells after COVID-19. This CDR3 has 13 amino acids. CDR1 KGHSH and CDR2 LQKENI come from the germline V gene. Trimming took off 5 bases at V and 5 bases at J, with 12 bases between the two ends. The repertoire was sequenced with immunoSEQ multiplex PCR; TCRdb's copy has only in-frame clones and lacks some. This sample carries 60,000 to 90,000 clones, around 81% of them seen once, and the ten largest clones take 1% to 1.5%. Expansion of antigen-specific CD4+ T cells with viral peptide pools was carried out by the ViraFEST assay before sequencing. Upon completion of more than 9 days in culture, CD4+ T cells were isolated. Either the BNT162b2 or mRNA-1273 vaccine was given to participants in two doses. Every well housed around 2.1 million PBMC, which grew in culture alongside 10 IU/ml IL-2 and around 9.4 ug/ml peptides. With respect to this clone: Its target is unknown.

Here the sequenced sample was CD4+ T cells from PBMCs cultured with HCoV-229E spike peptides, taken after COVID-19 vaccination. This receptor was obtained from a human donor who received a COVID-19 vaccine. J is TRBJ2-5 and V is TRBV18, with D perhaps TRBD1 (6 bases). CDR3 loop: CASSNGQLETQYF. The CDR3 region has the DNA TGTGCCAGCTCAAATGGACAGTTGGAGACCCAGTACTTC.